This is a list of T cell receptor beta chains from one sample in a study of regulatory T cells in long-lasting Graves disease. Via MiXCR, TCRdb re-called the multiplex PCR reads, giving one row per CDR3 protein. The data show 650,000 to 850,000 distinct CDR3 sequences, 25% to 35% seen once. The sample was peripheral blood mononuclear cells (PBMCs), taken when the disease was refractory, from a patient treated with antithyroid drugs. The receptors were sampled from a female donor with Graves disease. The CDR3 runs from the conserved cysteine through the conserved F or W. The D gene is left open where the match is weak. Only part of the rows carry a size: once, few, many, or a class if the clone is expanded.

abundance: -
j_gene: TRBJ2-7
v_gene: TRBV19
d_gene: TRBD1
CDR3nt: TGTGCCAGTAGTAGAGTGACAGGGTCCTCCTACGAGCAGTACTTC
CDR3aa: CASSRVTGSSYEQYF

abundance: -
j_gene: TRBJ1-5
v_gene: TRBV10-3
d_gene: -
CDR3nt: TGTGCCATCAGTGACCCAGTACTAAATCAGCCCCAGCATTTT
CDR3aa: CAISDPVLNQPQHF

abundance: many
j_gene: TRBJ2-7
v_gene: TRBV11-2
d_gene: TRBD1
CDR3nt: TGTGCCAGCAGCTCCCCGACAGGGACCTACGAGCAGTACTTC
CDR3aa: CASSSPTGTYEQYF

abundance: few
j_gene: TRBJ1-2
v_gene: TRBV10-3
d_gene: -
CDR3nt: TGTGCCATCGCCCGGGGGGACTATGGCTACACCTTC
CDR3aa: CAIARGDYGYTF

abundance: -
j_gene: TRBJ1-2
v_gene: TRBV15
d_gene: TRBD1
CDR3nt: TGTGCCACCATGGGACAGGGGGGCGCCTATGGCTACACCTTC
CDR3aa: CATMGQGGAYGYTF

abundance: -
j_gene: TRBJ1-1
v_gene: TRBV5-1
d_gene: TRBD1
CDR3nt: TGCGCCAGCAGCGAGACAGGGAGGCGGCACACTGAAGCTTTCTTT
CDR3aa: CASSETGRRHTEAFF

abundance: few
j_gene: TRBJ1-4
v_gene: TRBV29-1
d_gene: -
CDR3nt: TGCAGCGTTGAACCCAGGGTGGGTGAAAAACTGTTTTTT
CDR3aa: CSVEPRVGEKLFF

abundance: many
j_gene: TRBJ2-7
v_gene: TRBV2
d_gene: -
CDR3nt: TGTGCCAGCAGTTACCGACGGGCCTACGAGCAGTACTTC
CDR3aa: CASSYRRAYEQYF

abundance: -
j_gene: TRBJ2-7
v_gene: TRBV6-5
d_gene: TRBD1
CDR3nt: TGTGCTAGCAGTTACCCAGAACGACAGGGGGCCTCCTACGAGCAGTACTTC
CDR3aa: CASSYPERQGASYEQYF

abundance: few
j_gene: TRBJ1-5
v_gene: TRBV19
d_gene: -
CDR3nt: TGTGCCAGTAGGGTCACAGGGAGACGGCAGCCCCAGCATTTT
CDR3aa: CASRVTGRRQPQHF

abundance: -
j_gene: TRBJ2-4
v_gene: TRBV27
d_gene: -
CDR3nt: TGTGCCAGCAGTTTGGGTCCTCGGGGCATTCAGTACTTC
CDR3aa: CASSLGPRGIQYF